This record concerns one TCR beta chain sequence. Its specificity is not known. These data come from a study of blood T cells in healthy people across ages. On the study more broadly: Using template switching, researchers captured about one barcoded beta molecule for each two T cells. Study-wide findings and caveats: Measured against age, TCR beta diversity per million T cells decreased in a roughly linear manner. From one million sequenced T cells, diversity estimates were lower bounds.

V was trimmed by 7 bases and J by 0 bases, leaving 15 bases between them. Germline CDR1 is MNHNS and CDR2 is SASEGT. This CDR3 contains 15 residues. A second PCR, run for about 6 to 11 cycles, used a sample-barcoded 5' primer plus a J-beta primer mix. The authors tagged each cDNA molecule using a template-switch adaptor with 12 random nucleotides. Each CDR3 protein is one row after TCRdb ran MiXCR on the 5' RACE reads. Of approximately 800,000 distinct CDR3 sequences detected, roughly 50% appear once; the ten largest clones hold around 20%. Specimen: blood. V gene TRBV6-1 combines with J gene TRBJ2-5; D might be TRBD1 (5 bases). The receptor's source is a man aged 25 to 40 in good health. The CDR3 sequence: CASTMGPFYQETQYF. The CDR3 DNA sequence: TGTGCCAGCACGATGGGGCCGTTTTACCAAGAGACCCAGTACTTC.